These 28 T cell receptor beta chains originate from one sample sequenced in a study of blood T cell repertoires in COVID-19. This table comes from immunoSEQ multiplex PCR, and its TCRdb copy is limited to in-frame clones, with some not included. The data show around 40,000 clones, with 65% to 85% seen just once and approximately 45% held by the top ten. The sequenced sample consisted of peripheral blood. The source of these receptors is a woman aged 80 or over with active or convalescent COVID-19.

The V call is TRBV27, the J call TRBJ1-6; 10 bases are shared with TRBD1. The CDR3 has 16 amino acids. The germline CDR1 and CDR2 sequences are MNHEY and SMNVEV (reference sequence). V was pared by 6 bases and J by 6 bases, with 8 bases of the junction left unmatched. In nucleotides, the CDR3 is TGTGCCAGCAGCCTCCTTGGGACAGGGGTTAATTCACCCCTCCACTTT. Its protein product is CASSLLGTGVNSPLHF.

V gene TRBV6-5 combines with J gene TRBJ2-3, with a weak D call TRBD1 (6 bases). This CDR3 is built from 15 residues. From germline, CDR1 is MNHEY and CDR2 SVGAGI. Trimming pared 8 bases from V and 2 bases from J, leaving 17 bases between. CDR3 residues: CASRQGGTLTDTQYF. The CDR3 coding sequence is TGTGCCAGCCGACAAGGGGGTACCCTCACAGATACGCAGTATTTT.

This chain connects TRBV19 to TRBJ2-1; D not resolved. This CDR3 region has 15 residues. Trimming took off 5 bases at V and 1 base at J, with 12 bases between the two ends. Germline lookup yields CDR1 LNHDA and CDR2 SQIVND (reference sequence). As DNA, the CDR3 is TGTGCCAGTAGTGAACAGATATCTTCCTACAATGAGCAGTTCTTC. It translates to CASSEQISSYNEQFF.

In its sample, this clone was seen a few times. A read error may explain this, as a much larger clone is one base away. V and J are TRBV4-1 and TRBJ2-2; 9 bases align to TRBD2. Per germline, CDR1 MGHRA and CDR2 YSYEKL. This CDR3 spans 15 amino acids. The DNA for the CDR3 is TGCCCCACCCGCCGACTAGCGGAGAACACCGGGGAGCTGTTTTTT. This gives the protein CPTRRLAENTGELFF.

This rearrangement joins TRBV14 to TRBJ2-1; D possibly corresponds to TRBD2 (6 bases). The CDR3 loop spans 16 amino acids. V was cut by 3 bases and J by 6 bases, with 18 bases left in between. Germline CDR1 is SGHDN and CDR2 is FVKESK. CDR3: CASSHWGGAGVNEQFF. The CDR3 nucleotides are TGTGCCAGCAGCCACTGGGGCGGGGCCGGCGTCAATGAGCAGTTCTTC.

J is TRBJ2-1 and V is TRBV2; 11 bases fit TRBD2. V gave up 6 bases and J gave up 5 bases; unmatched junction bases: 6. The CDR3 extends over 15 amino acids. Germline V lookup: CDR1 SNHLY, CDR2 FYNNEI. DNA for the CDR3: TGTGCCAGCAGCCAGACTAGCGGGGCTGACAATGAGCAGTTCTTC. Translation gives CASSQTSGADNEQFF.

The chain has TRBV19 and TRBJ2-1; tentative D call: TRBD2 (6 bases). V lost 5 bases, J lost 0 bases, and 11 bases lay in between. Germline V CDR1 and CDR2: LNHDA, SQIVND (reference sequence). The CDR3 extends over 15 amino acids. The CDR3 here is CASSVGLYSYNEQFF. CDR3 nucleotide sequence: TGTGCCAGTAGTGTAGGACTATACTCCTACAATGAGCAGTTCTTC.

This chain connects TRBV15 to TRBJ1-1; 10 positions agree with TRBD1. With 2 bases clipped from V and 5 bases from J, the junction kept 2 bases outside the gene matches. Germline CDR1 is LNHNV and CDR2 is YYDKDF (reference sequence). The CDR3 has 14 amino acids. CDR3 sequence: CATSRMGQGTEAFF. In nucleotides, the CDR3 is TGTGCCACCAGCAGAATGGGACAGGGGACTGAAGCTTTCTTT.

This chain uses TRBV19 with TRBJ2-7; tentative D call: TRBD2 (6 bases). V lost 1 base, J lost 0 bases, and 7 bases lay in between. CDR1 and CDR2 (germline): LNHDA, SQIVND (reference sequence). The CDR3 has 14 amino acids. The CDR3 sequence is CASSIGTTSYEQYF. Written as DNA, the CDR3 is TGTGCCAGTAGTATAGGGACTACCTCCTACGAGCAGTACTTC.

The chain links TRBV19 to TRBJ1-5; 9 bases match TRBD1. Trimming at V came to 7 bases and at J to 7 bases, leaving 17 bases not matched to a gene. This CDR3 is 17 amino acids long. Per germline, CDR1 LNHDA and CDR2 SQIVND (reference sequence). CDR3 residues: CASTYGQGKVTDQPQHF. CDR3 nucleotide sequence: TGTGCCAGTACCTACGGACAGGGGAAGGTTACGGACCAGCCCCAGCATTTT.

The chain carries TRBV20-1 and TRBJ2-5; 8 bases agree with TRBD2. Trimming took 3 bases from V and 5 from J; bases not matched to a gene: 11. This CDR3 has 15 residues. Germline V gene sequence: CDR1 DFQATT, CDR2 SNEGSKA (reference sequence). CDR3: CSASSAGTRMETQYF. In DNA, the CDR3 is TGCAGTGCTAGTTCCGCCGGGACTAGGATGGAGACCCAGTACTTC.

The chain has TRBV10-3 and TRBJ1-4; 10 bases align to TRBD1. J was trimmed by 8 bases and V by 6 bases; bases with no gene match: 6. From germline, CDR1 is ENHRY and CDR2 SYGVKD. This CDR3 is built from 14 residues. CDR3 nucleotides: TGTGCCATCAGGCCGGGACAGGGGAACGAAAAACTGTTTTTT. Protein product: CAIRPGQGNEKLFF.

The chain carries TRBV28 and TRBJ2-3; 15 nucleotides line up with TRBD2. The germline V gene has CDR1 MDHEN and CDR2 SYDVKM. The CDR3 extends over 17 amino acids. The junction had 5 bases not matched to a gene; V was cut back by 5 bases and J by 2 bases. CDR3 bases: TGTGCCAGCAGTGGGGGACTAGCGGGAGGAGCCACAGATACGCAGTATTTT. Translating it yields CASSGGLAGGATDTQYF.

The V gene is TRBV5-1, the J gene TRBJ1-2, with D perhaps matching TRBD1 (6 bases). The CDR3 has 13 residues. CDR1 SGHRS and CDR2 YFSETQ come from the germline V gene. V was clipped by 4 bases and J by 4 bases, with 11 bases between them. The CDR3 sequence is CASSVGQFYGYTF. DNA for the CDR3: TGCGCCAGCAGCGTAGGACAGTTCTATGGCTACACCTTC.

This clone was counted a few times. The V and J genes are TRBV27 and TRBJ2-7, with TRBD1 matching over 9 bases. Germline loops: CDR1 MNHEY, CDR2 SMNVEV (reference sequence). Trimming took 3 bases from V and 6 from J; bases not matched to a gene: 12. This CDR3 contains 16 residues. The CDR3 DNA follows: TGTGCCAGCAGTTTTTCTACCGGGACAGGGATAGCCGAGCAGTACTTC. This sequence encodes CASSFSTGTGIAEQYF.

On this clone: Other nucleotide sequences in the sample specify the same CDR3. V gene TRBV19 combines with J gene TRBJ2-7; 10 positions agree with TRBD1. The V gene end was trimmed by 5 bases and the J gene end by 3 bases; junction bases not matched to a gene: 7. This CDR3 is built from 15 residues. The V gene's germline CDR1 is LNHDA and CDR2 SQIVND (reference sequence). The CDR3 sequence is CASSAPGQGIYEQYF. The CDR3 DNA reads TGTGCCAGTAGTGCACCGGGACAGGGGATCTACGAGCAGTACTTC.

This clone is a singleton in its sample. The chain recombines TRBV2 with TRBJ1-2; tentatively, D is TRBD1 (5 bases). The CDR3 has 12 residues. V was cut by 5 bases and J by 7 bases, with 11 bases left in between. Germline CDR1 SNHLY, CDR2 FYNNEI. The DNA of the CDR3 is TGTGCCAGCAGTTTAGGGGTTCCTGGCTACACCTTC. As protein: CASSLGVPGYTF.

The gene calls are TRBV7-2 and TRBJ2-4; the D gene is possibly TRBD1 (6 bases). This CDR3 is built from 15 residues. Germline V gene data show CDR1 as SGHTA and CDR2 as FQGNSA. V was shortened by 7 bases and J by 10 bases, with 23 bases between the two germline ends. CDR3 DNA sequence: TGTGCCAGCACCTACATACTCCAGGGGTCGAGAATTCAGTACTTC. This sequence encodes CASTYILQGSRIQYF.

CDR3 protein: CASSWGQTALHF. CDR3 DNA: TGTGCCAGCAGTTGGGGACAGACCGCCCTCCACTTT. The gene calls are TRBV12-3 or TRBV12-4 and TRBJ1-6; 7 bases map to TRBD1. The V and J ends lost 4 bases and 14 bases, in that order; junction bases with no gene match: 5. The CDR3 totals 12 residues.

This chain uses TRBV11-2 with TRBJ2-1; D unresolved. The germline V gene has CDR1 SGHAT and CDR2 FQNNGV. CDR3 size: 13 residues. Trimming removed 4 bases from V and 0 bases from J, with 4 bases in between. The CDR3 is CASSSSSYNEQFF. CDR3 bases: TGTGCCAGCAGCTCCAGCTCCTACAATGAGCAGTTCTTC.

The CDR3 region is CASSPTGYTGYTF. The CDR3 bases are TGTGCCAGCAGCCCGACAGGGTATACTGGCTACACCTTC. The V gene is TRBV9, the J gene TRBJ1-2; the match to TRBD1 covers 7 bases. Germline CDR1 and CDR2: SGDLS and YYNGEE. V shed 4 bases and J 7 bases; nucleotides not matched to a gene: 7. This CDR3 has 13 amino acids.

The table lists this clone with a count of one. The gene calls are TRBV27 and TRBJ1-5; 8 bases map to TRBD1. Germline CDR1 is MNHEY and CDR2 is SMNVEV (reference sequence). This CDR3 region has 14 residues. Germline trimming cut 6 bases from V and 4 bases from J; bases unmatched to any gene: 5. The chain's CDR3 is CASSTTGANQPQHF. CDR3 in DNA: TGTGCCAGCAGCACGACAGGGGCGAATCAGCCCCAGCATTTT.

A single count supports this clone. The chain joins TRBV4-2 to TRBJ1-2; TRBD1 matches 12 bases. The CDR3 is 22 residues long. Losses at the gene ends were 0 bases for V and 7 bases for J; bases not matched to a gene: 24. Germline V gene data show CDR1 as LGHNA and CDR2 as YNFKEQ. The CDR3 nucleotides are TGTGCCAGCAGCCAAGATCCCGGCGGGACAGGGGGCCAAACCTCCTTTTTTCGTGGCTACACCTTC. Amino acid sequence: CASSQDPGGTGGQTSFFRGYTF.

This chain uses TRBV5-1 with TRBJ1-4, with 7 bases that match TRBD1. V was clipped by 3 bases and J by 2 bases; unmatched bases: 4. Per germline, CDR1 SGHRS and CDR2 YFSETQ. The CDR3 consists of 15 residues. This chain's CDR3 is CASSWGQNTNEKLFF. CDR3 coding DNA: TGCGCCAGCAGCTGGGGACAGAATACTAATGAAAAACTGTTTTTT.

In its sample, this clone was seen once. The chain joins TRBV29-1 to TRBJ1-3, with a weak D call TRBD1 (6 bases). Germline CDR1 SQVTM, CDR2 ANQGSEA. The CDR3 extends over 17 amino acids. V was cut by 4 bases and J by 4 bases, with 23 bases left in between. The CDR3 nucleotides are TGCAGCGTTGTAGTTCGGGAAGGCAGGGGTGACGGAAACACCATATATTTT. This sequence encodes CSVVVREGRGDGNTIYF.

The genes are TRBV29-1 and TRBJ1-3; maybe TRBD1 (5 bases). Trimming took 2 bases from V and 3 from J, leaving 11 bases between them. CDR3 length equals 14 residues. In germline, CDR1 is SQVTM, CDR2 ANQGSEA. CDR3 coding DNA: TGCAGCGTTGAACCCCTTAGGGGTGGAAACACCATATATTTT. Its translation is CSVEPLRGGNTIYF. The full variable domain, its missing parts supplied by reference TRBV29-1 and TRBJ1-3, is SAVISQKPSRDICQRGTSLTIQCQVDSQVTMMFWYRQQPGQSLTLIATANQGSEATYESGFVIDKFPISRPNLTFSTLTVSNMSPEDSSIYLCSVEPLRGGNTIYFGEGSWLTVV.

The chain carries TRBV6-2 or TRBV6-3 and TRBJ1-5; D ambiguous. Germline loops: CDR1 MNHEY, CDR2 SVGEGT. The CDR3 consists of 16 residues. The ends were cut back, 0 bases at V and 4 bases at J, with 13 bases in the middle. DNA of the CDR3: TGTGCCAGCAGTTACTCTCCCGCCCGCCTAAATCAGCCCCAGCATTTT. Protein product: CASSYSPARLNQPQHF.

The chain joins TRBV5-1 to TRBJ2-5; possible D gene TRBD2, 6 bases. The CDR3 totals 14 residues. From germline, CDR1 is SGHRS and CDR2 YFSETQ. Trimming shortened V by 3 bases and J by 5 bases, and 14 bases separated the two germline ends. CDR3 bases: TGCGCCAGCAGCTCCGGACGGGAGCAGGAGACCCAGTACTTC. Protein sequence: CASSSGREQETQYF.